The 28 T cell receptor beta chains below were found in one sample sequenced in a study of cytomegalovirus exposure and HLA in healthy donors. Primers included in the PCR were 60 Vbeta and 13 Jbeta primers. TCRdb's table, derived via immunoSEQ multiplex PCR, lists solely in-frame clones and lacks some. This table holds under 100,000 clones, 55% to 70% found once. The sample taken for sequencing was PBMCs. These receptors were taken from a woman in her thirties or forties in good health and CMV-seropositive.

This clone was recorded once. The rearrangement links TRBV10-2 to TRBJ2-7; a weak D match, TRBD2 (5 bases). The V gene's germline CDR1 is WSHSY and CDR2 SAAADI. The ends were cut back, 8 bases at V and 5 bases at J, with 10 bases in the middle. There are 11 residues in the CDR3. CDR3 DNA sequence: TGCGCCAGCGAGAACGGGGACGAGCAGTACTTC. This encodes CASENGDEQYF.

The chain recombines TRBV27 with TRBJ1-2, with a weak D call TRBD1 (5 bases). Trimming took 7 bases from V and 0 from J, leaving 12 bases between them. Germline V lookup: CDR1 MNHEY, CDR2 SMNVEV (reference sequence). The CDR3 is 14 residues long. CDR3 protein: CASNPGGSNYGYTF. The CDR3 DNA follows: TGTGCCAGCAATCCCGGGGGATCTAACTATGGCTACACCTTC.

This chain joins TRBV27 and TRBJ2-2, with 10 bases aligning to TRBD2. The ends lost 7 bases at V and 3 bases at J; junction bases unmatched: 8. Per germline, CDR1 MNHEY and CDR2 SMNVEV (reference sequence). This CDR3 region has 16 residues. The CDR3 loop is CASMSTSGLYTGELFF. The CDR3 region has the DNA TGTGCCAGCATGTCGACTAGCGGGTTATACACCGGGGAGCTGTTTTTT.

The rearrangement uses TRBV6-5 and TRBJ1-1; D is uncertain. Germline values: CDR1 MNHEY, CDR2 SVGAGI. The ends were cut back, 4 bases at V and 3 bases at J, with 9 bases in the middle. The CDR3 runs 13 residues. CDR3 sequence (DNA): TGTGCCAGCAGTTTTTTCGCGGACACTGAAGCTTTCTTT. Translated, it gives CASSFFADTEAFF.

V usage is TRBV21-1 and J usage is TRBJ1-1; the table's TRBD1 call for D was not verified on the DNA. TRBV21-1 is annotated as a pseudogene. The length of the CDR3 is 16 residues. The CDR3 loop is CASSKGTGGDDTEAFF. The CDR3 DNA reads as TGTGCCAGCAGCAAAGGGACAGGGGGCGATGACACTGAAGCTTTCTTT.

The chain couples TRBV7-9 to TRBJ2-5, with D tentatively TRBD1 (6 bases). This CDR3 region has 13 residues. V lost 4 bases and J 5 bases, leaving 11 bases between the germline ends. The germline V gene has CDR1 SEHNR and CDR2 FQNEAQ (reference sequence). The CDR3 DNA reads TGTGCCAGCAGCTCTGCAGGGGAGGAGACCCAGTACTTC. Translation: CASSSAGEETQYF.

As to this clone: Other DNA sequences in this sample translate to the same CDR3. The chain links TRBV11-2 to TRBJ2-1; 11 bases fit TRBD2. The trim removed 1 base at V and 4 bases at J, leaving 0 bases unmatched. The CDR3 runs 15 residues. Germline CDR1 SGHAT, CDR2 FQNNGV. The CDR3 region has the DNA TGTGCCAGCAGCTTAGGACTAGCGGGGTACAATGAGCAGTTCTTC. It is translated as CASSLGLAGYNEQFF. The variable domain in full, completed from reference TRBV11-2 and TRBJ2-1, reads EAGVAQSPRYKIIEKRQSVAFWCNPISGHATLYWYQQILGQGPKLLIQFQNNGVVDDSQLPKDRFSAERLKGVDSTLKIQPAKLEDSAVYLCASSLGLAGYNEQFFGPGTRLTVL.

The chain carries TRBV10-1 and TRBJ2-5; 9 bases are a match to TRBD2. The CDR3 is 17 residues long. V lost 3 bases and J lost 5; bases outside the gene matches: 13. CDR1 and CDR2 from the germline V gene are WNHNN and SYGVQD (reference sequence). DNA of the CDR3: TGCGCCAGCAGTGATATTATAGCGGGAGCGGGACAGGAGACCCAGTACTTC. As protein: CASSDIIAGAGQETQYF.

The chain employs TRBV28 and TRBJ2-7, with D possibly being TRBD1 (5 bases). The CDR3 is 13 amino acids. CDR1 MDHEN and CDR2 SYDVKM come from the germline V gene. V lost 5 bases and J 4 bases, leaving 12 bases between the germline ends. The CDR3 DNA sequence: TGTGCCAGCAGTAGGACACAAACATACGAGCAGTACTTC. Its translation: CASSRTQTYEQYF.

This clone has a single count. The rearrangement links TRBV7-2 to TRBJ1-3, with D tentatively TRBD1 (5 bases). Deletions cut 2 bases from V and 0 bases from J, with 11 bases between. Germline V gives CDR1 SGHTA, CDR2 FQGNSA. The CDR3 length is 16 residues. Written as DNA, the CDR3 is TGTGCCAGCAGCTTAAATGCCGGGGGCTCTGGAAACACCATATATTTT. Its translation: CASSLNAGGSGNTIYF.

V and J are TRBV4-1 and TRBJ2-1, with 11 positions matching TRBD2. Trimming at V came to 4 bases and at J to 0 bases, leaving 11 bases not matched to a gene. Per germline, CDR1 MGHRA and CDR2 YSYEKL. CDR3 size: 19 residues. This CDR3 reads CASSLYNLAGGSSYNEQFF. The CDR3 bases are TGCGCCAGCAGCCTGTACAATTTAGCGGGAGGGAGCTCCTACAATGAGCAGTTCTTC.

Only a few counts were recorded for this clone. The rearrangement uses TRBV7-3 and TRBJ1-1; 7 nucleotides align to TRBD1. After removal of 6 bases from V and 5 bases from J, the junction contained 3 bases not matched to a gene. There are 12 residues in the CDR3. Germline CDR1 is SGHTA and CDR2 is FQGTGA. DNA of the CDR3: TGTGCCAGCAGTCAACAGGGGACTGAAGCTTTCTTT. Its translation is CASSQQGTEAFF.

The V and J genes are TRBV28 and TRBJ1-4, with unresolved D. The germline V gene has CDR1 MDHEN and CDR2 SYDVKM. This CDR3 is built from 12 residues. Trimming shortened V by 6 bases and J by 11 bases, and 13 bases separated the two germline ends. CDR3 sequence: CASRTANTKLFF. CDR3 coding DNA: TGTGCCAGCAGAACCGCCAACACGAAACTGTTTTTT.

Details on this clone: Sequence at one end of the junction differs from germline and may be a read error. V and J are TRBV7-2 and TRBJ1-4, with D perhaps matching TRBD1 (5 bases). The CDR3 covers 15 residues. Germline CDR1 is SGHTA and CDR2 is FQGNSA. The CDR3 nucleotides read TGTGCCAGCAGCTGGTCAGGGTTGGCTAACGAAAAACTGTTTTTT. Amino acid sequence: CASSWSGLANEKLFF.

The DNA of the CDR3 is TGTGCCAGCCGACAGGGGGTCCGCTATGGCTACACCTTC. Protein product: CASRQGVRYGYTF. The V gene is TRBV28, the J gene TRBJ1-2; 9 positions agree with TRBD1. This CDR3 is 13 amino acids long. J was trimmed by 4 bases and V by 8 bases; bases with no gene match: 5. Germline V gene lookup returns CDR1 MDHEN and CDR2 SYDVKM.

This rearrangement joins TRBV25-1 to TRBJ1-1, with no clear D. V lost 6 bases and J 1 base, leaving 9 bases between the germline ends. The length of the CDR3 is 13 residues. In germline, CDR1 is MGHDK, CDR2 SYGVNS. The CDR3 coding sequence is TGTGCCAGCAGCGACATAAAGAACACTGAAGCTTTCTTT. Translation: CASSDIKNTEAFF.

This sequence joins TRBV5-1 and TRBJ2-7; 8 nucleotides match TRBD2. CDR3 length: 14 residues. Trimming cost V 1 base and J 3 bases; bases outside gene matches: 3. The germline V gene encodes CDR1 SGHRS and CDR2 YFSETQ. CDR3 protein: CASSLREGFYEQYF. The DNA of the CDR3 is TGCGCCAGCAGCTTGCGGGAGGGCTTCTACGAGCAGTACTTC.

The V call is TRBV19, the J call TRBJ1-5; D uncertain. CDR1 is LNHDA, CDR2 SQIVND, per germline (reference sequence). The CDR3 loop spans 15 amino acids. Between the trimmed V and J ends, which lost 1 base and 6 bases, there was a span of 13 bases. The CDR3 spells CASSIGTAPSQPQHF. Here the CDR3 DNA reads TGTGCCAGTAGTATAGGGACTGCCCCGAGTCAGCCCCAGCATTTT.

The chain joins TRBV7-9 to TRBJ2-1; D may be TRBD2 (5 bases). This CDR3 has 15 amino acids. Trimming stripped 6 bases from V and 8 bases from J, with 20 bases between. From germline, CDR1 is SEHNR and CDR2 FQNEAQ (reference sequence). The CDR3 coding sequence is TGTGCCAGCAGGGGGTCAAGCGGCGGATTCTATGAGCAGTTCTTC. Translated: CASRGSSGGFYEQFF.

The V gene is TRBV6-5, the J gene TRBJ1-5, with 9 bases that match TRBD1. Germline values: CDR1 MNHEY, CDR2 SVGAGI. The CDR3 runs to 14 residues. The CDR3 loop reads CVTARDREYQPQHF. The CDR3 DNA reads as TGTGTCACGGCCCGGGACAGGGAATATCAGCCCCAGCATTTT.

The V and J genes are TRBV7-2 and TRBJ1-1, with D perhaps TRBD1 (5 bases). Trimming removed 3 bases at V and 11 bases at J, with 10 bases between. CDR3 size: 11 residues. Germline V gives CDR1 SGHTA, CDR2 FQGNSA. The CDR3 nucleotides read TGTGCCAGCAGCTTCGACAGCCTGGCTTTCTTT. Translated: CASSFDSLAFF.

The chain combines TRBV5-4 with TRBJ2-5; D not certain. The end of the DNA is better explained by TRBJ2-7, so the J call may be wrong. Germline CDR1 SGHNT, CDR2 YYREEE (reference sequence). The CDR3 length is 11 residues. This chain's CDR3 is CASSLGGEQYF. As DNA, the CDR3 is TGTGCCAGCAGCTTGGGCGGCGAGCAGTACTTC.

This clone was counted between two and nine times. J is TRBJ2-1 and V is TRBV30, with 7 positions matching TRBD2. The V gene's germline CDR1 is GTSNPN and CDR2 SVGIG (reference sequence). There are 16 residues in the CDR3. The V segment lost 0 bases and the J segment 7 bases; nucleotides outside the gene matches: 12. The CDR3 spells CAWSVRGIAGSNEQFF. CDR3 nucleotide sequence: TGTGCCTGGAGTGTACGGGGTATAGCGGGCTCGAATGAGCAGTTCTTC.

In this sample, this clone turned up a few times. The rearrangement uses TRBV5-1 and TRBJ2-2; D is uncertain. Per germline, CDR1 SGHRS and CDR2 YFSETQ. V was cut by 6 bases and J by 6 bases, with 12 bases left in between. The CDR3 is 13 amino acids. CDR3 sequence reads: CASTFAGSGELFF. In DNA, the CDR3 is TGCGCCAGCACCTTTGCCGGTTCCGGGGAGCTGTTTTTT.

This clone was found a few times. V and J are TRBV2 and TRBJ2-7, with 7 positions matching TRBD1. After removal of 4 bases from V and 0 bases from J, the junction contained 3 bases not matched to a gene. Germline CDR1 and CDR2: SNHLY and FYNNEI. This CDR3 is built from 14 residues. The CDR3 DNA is TGTGCCAGCAGTGGGGACAGTTACTCCTACGAGCAGTACTTC. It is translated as CASSGDSYSYEQYF.

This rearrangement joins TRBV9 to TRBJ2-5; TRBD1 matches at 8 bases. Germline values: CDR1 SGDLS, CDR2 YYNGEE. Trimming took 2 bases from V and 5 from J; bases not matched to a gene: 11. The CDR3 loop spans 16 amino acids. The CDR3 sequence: CASSVSGGALAETQYF. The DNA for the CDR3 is TGTGCCAGCAGCGTTTCAGGGGGCGCGCTCGCGGAGACCCAGTACTTC.

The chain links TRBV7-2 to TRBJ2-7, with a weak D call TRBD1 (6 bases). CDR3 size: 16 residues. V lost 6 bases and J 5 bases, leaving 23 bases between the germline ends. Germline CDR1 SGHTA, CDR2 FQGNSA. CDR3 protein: CASSLPPGHPEDEQYF. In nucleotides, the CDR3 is TGTGCCAGCAGTTTACCCCCGGGACACCCGGAGGACGAGCAGTACTTC.

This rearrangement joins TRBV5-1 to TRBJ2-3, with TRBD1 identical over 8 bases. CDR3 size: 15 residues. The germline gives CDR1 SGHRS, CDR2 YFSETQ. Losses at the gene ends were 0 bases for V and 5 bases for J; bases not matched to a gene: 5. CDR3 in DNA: TGCGCCAGCAGCTTGGTCCGGACAGGGCTAGATACGCAGTATTTT. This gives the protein CASSLVRTGLDTQYF.